This passage covers 4 T cell receptor beta chains from one sample sequenced in a study of regulatory T cells in long-lasting Graves disease. Time point: persistent/refractory GD, antithyroid drugs over 5 years with positive TRAb. The TCR library used RNA extracted from PBMCs. The authors built TCR beta libraries using iRepertoire HTBI primers and Arm-PCR of CDR3 regions. TCRdb redid the calling of the multiplex PCR reads with MiXCR, one entry per CDR3 protein. The sample shows a few hundred thousand distinct CDR3 sequences, 21% of them seen only once. The sequencing here drew on peripheral blood mononuclear cells (PBMCs), taken when the disease was refractory, from a patient treated with antithyroid drugs. The source is a female donor with Graves disease.

In its sample, this clonotype was seen many times. The gene calls are TRBV13 and TRBJ1-1; 9 bases match TRBD1. J gave up 5 bases and V 5 bases, and 6 bases lay outside the gene matches. CDR3 size: 14 residues. Germline assignment: CDR1 PRHDT and CDR2 FYEKMQ (reference sequence). The DNA of the CDR3 is TGTGCCAGCAGCACGTCGGACAGGGGTACTGAAGCTTTCTTT. Residues: CASSTSDRGTEAFF.

This clonotype came up many times. This chain uses TRBV7-9 with TRBJ2-7; D unclear. V was pared by 5 bases and J by 3 bases, with 14 bases between. Germline lookup yields CDR1 SEHNR and CDR2 FQNEAQ (reference sequence). This CDR3 is 14 amino acids long. As DNA, the CDR3 is TGTGCCAGCAGCGTGGCAGGATCGGTCTACGAGCAGTACTTC. It yields the protein CASSVAGSVYEQYF.

Many counts were recorded for this clonotype. This rearrangement joins TRBV28 to TRBJ1-2, with D tentatively TRBD1 (6 bases). This CDR3 region has 13 residues. The germline V gene has CDR1 MDHEN and CDR2 SYDVKM. V lost 11 bases, J lost 7 bases, and 20 bases lay in between. CDR3 sequence: CASLDGGARGYTF. DNA of the CDR3: TGTGCCTCTCTCGACGGGGGGGCGCGTGGCTACACCTTC.

This clonotype came up a few times. This rearrangement joins TRBV5-1 to TRBJ1-1, with D possibly matching TRBD1 (5 bases). This CDR3 spans 14 amino acids. CDR1 is SGHRS and CDR2 is YFSETQ in the germline V gene. The ends were cut back, 1 base at V and 4 bases at J, with 11 bases in the middle. CDR3 in DNA: TGCGCCAGCAGCTTGAGGGGCCAGGGCACTGAAGCTTTCTTT. Translation: CASSLRGQGTEAFF.